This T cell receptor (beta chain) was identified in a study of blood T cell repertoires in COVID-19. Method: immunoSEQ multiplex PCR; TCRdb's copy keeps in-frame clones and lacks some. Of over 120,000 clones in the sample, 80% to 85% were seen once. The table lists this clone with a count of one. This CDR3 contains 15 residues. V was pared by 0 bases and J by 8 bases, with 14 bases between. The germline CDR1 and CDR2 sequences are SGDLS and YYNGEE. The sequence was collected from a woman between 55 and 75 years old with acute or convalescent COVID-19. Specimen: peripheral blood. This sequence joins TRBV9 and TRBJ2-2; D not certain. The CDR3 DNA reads TGTGCCAGCAGCGTAGCCTCGGGTGGGTTTGGGGAGCTGTTTTTT. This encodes CASSVASGGFGELFF.